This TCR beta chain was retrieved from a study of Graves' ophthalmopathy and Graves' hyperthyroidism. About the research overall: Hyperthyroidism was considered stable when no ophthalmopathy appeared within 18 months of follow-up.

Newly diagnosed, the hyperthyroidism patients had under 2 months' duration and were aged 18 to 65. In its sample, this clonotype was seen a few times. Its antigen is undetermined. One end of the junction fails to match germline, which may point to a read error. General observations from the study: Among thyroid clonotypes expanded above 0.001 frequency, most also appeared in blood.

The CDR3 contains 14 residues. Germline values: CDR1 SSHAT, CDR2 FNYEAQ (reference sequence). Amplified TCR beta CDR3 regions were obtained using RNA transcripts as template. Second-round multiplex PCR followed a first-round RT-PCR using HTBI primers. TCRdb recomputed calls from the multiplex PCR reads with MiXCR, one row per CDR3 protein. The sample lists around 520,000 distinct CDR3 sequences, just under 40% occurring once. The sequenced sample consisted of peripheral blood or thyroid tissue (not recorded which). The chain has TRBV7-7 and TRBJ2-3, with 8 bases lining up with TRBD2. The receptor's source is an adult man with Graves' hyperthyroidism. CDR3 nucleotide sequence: TGTGCTAGCAGCGCCGGACTAGCCGGGGATACGCAGTATTTT. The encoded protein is CASSAGLAGDTQYF.